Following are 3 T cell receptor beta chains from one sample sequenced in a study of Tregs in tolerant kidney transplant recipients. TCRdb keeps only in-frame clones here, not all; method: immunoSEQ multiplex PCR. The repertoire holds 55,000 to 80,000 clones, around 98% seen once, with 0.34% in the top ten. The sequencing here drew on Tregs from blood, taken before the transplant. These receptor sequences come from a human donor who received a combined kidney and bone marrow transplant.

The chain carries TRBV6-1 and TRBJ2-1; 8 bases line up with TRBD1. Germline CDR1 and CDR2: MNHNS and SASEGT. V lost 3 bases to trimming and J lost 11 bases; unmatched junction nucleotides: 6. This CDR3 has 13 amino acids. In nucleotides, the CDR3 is TGTGCCAGCAGTGAGCTCAGGGGGCTGAAGCAGTTCTTC. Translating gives CASSELRGLKQFF.

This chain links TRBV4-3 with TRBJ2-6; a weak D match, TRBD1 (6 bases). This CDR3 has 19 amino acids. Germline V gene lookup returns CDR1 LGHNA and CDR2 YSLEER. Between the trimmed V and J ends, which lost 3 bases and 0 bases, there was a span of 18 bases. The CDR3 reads CASSHFYRDLLSGANVLTF. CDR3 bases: TGCGCCAGCAGCCATTTCTACAGGGACCTTCTCTCTGGGGCCAACGTCCTGACTTTC.

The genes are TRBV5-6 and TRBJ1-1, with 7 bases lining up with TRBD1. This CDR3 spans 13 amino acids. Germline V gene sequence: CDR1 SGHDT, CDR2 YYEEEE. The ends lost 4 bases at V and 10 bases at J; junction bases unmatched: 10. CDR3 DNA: TGTGCCAGCAGCCTATACGGACAGGATCGAGCTTTCTTT. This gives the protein CASSLYGQDRAFF.